This T cell receptor beta chain was documented in a study of vaccination effects on CD4 cells after COVID-19. Findings of the study overall: Both infection-induced and vaccine-induced clones contracted markedly at late post-vaccination timepoints. Within healthy vaccinees, only 1 of 255 vaccine-induced clones displayed cross-reactivity with common cold coronaviruses.

Profiled with immunoSEQ multiplex PCR; TCRdb holds only in-frame clones, not every one. Altogether just over 55,000 clones are present, just under 80% being singletons, with the ten largest covering about 4.4%. This CDR3 spans 16 amino acids. V lost 3 bases, J lost 3 bases, and 17 bases lay in between. Germline lookup yields CDR1 SEHNR and CDR2 FQNEAQ (reference sequence). A single count supports this clone. Its specificity is unknown. The culture ran for 10 days, and then CD4+ T cells were isolated. All study participants received two doses of BNT162b2 or mRNA-1273 vaccine. Cells had half their medium changed to IL-2 medium on days 3 and 7.

The J gene is TRBJ1-2, the V gene TRBV7-9; the D is unclear. The sequenced sample was CD4+ T cells from PBMCs cultured without peptide, obtained after COVID-19 vaccination. The receptor was derived from a human donor who received a COVID-19 vaccine. The CDR3 sequence: CASSLPTLGVYYGYTF. CDR3 DNA sequence: TGTGCCAGCAGCTTGCCTACCCTCGGGGTCTACTATGGCTACACCTTC.